Each of the 32 T cell receptor beta chains below was sequenced from the same sample in a study of OX40 agonist ivuxolimab in advanced cancers. The method was immunoSEQ multiplex PCR; TCRdb's version includes in-frame clones alone and lacks a portion of them. The sample holds about 70,000 clones, around 88% seen once. Here the sequenced sample was CD4+ or CD8+ T cells sorted from blood, taken in a trial of the OX40 agonist ivuxolimab. These receptors came from an adult with an advanced solid tumor such as melanoma, head and neck, liver or kidney cancer.

V usage is TRBV6-5 and J usage is TRBJ1-1; D is ambiguous. The V end lost 2 bases, the J end lost 2 bases, and 6 bases lay between the germline ends. Germline V gives CDR1 MNHEY, CDR2 SVGAGI. The CDR3 covers 13 residues. The CDR3 loop is CASSYRLNTEAFF. CDR3 sequence (DNA): TGTGCCAGCAGTTACCGGTTAAACACTGAAGCTTTCTTT.

V is TRBV7-3 and J is TRBJ2-7, with 9 bases that match TRBD1. The CDR3 contains 14 residues. Germline CDR1 and CDR2: SGHTA and FQGTGA. Trimming took 5 bases from V and 5 from J; bases not matched to a gene: 7. The CDR3 DNA reads TGTGCCAGCAGCCGTGGGACAGGGAGTAACGAGCAGTACTTC. This sequence encodes CASSRGTGSNEQYF.

CDR3 DNA sequence: TGTGCCAGCAGTCCCCCCGGGGGGACCTACGAGCAGTACTTC. Translated, it gives CASSPPGGTYEQYF. This rearrangement joins TRBV6-5 to TRBJ2-7; 7 bases fit TRBD2. The length of the CDR3 is 14 residues. The V and J ends lost 5 bases and 2 bases, in that order; junction bases with no gene match: 6. The germline gives CDR1 MNHEY, CDR2 SVGAGI.

The chain uses TRBV5-1 and TRBJ2-3, with D maybe TRBD1 (6 bases). Germline assignment: CDR1 SGHRS and CDR2 YFSETQ. This CDR3 contains 13 residues. Trimming cost V 4 bases and J 3 bases, with 9 bases left between them. The CDR3 bases are TGCGCCAGCAGCCCGGGGACAACAGATACGCAGTATTTT. This encodes CASSPGTTDTQYF.

This clone was seen only a few times. The genes are TRBV9 and TRBJ1-1, with D perhaps matching TRBD1 (5 bases). V lost 3 bases and J 7 bases, leaving 16 bases between the germline ends. Germline CDR1 reads SGDLS; CDR2 reads YYNGEE. This CDR3 spans 14 amino acids. CDR3 sequence reads: CASSEGRAAGEAFF. The CDR3 coding sequence is TGTGCCAGCAGCGAAGGCAGGGCGGCAGGTGAAGCTTTCTTT.

This chain connects TRBV19 to TRBJ1-2; D uncertain. With 4 bases removed from V and 4 bases from J, the gap between germline ends came to 7 bases. The germline CDR1 and CDR2 sequences are LNHDA and SQIVND (reference sequence). The CDR3 consists of 12 residues. CDR3 residues: CASSNTIYGYTF. DNA of the CDR3: TGTGCCAGTAGTAACACCATCTATGGCTACACCTTC.

The CDR3 bases are TGCGCCAGCAGCCAGGGGGGTCAGGCTGGGGCCAACGTCCTGACTTTC. Protein product: CASSQGGQAGANVLTF. The rearrangement joins TRBV4-1 to TRBJ2-6, with D possibly being TRBD2 (6 bases). Germline assignment: CDR1 MGHRA and CDR2 YSYEKL. The CDR3 covers 16 residues. Trimming took 3 bases from V and 2 from J, leaving 11 bases between them.

J is TRBJ2-7 and V is TRBV4-2; no definite D call. CDR3 length equals 13 residues. With 1 base removed from V and 1 base from J, the gap between germline ends came to 5 bases. CDR1 LGHNA and CDR2 YNFKEQ come from the germline V gene. The CDR3 DNA follows: TGTGCCAGCAGCCAAGTCGAGTCCTACGAGCAGTACTTC. This codes for CASSQVESYEQYF.

This clone showed up just once. The rearrangement links TRBV7-3 to TRBJ2-1, with D possibly being TRBD2 (7 bases). Trimming took off 1 base at V and 2 bases at J, with 9 bases between the two ends. CDR3 length equals 15 residues. The germline CDR1 and CDR2 sequences are SGHTA and FQGTGA. DNA of the CDR3: TGTGCCAGCAGCTTAAGGGGGGGCGCCTACAATGAGCAGTTCTTC. The encoded protein is CASSLRGGAYNEQFF.

This chain links TRBV18 with TRBJ1-2, with D maybe TRBD1 (5 bases). This CDR3 spans 14 amino acids. Germline assignment: CDR1 KGHSH and CDR2 LQKENI. Trimming cost V 6 bases and J 3 bases, with 14 bases left between them. The CDR3 region is CASSPRMGDYGYTF. Here the CDR3 DNA reads TGTGCCAGCTCGCCAAGGATGGGGGACTATGGCTACACCTTC.

The chain links TRBV5-6 to TRBJ2-7; no clear D. Per germline, CDR1 SGHDT and CDR2 YYEEEE. V was clipped by 7 bases and J by 5 bases, with 16 bases between them. The CDR3 extends over 13 amino acids. The CDR3 bases are TGTGCCAGCGCCGCTTTATTTGGAGACGAGCAGTACTTC. Translation: CASAALFGDEQYF.

This chain joins TRBV15 and TRBJ2-5, with 7 bases that match TRBD2. Germline V lookup: CDR1 LNHNV, CDR2 YYDKDF (reference sequence). The CDR3 extends over 14 amino acids. After removal of 5 bases from V and 4 bases from J, the junction contained 7 bases not matched to a gene. The CDR3 DNA reads as TGTGCCACCAGCGCGGGCGGGAGCTTAGAGACCCAGTACTTC. It codes for CATSAGGSLETQYF.

V gene TRBV2 combines with J gene TRBJ1-1, with 10 bases identical to TRBD1. CDR1 is SNHLY, CDR2 FYNNEI, per germline. CDR3 size: 14 residues. Trimming took 2 bases from V and 10 from J; bases not matched to a gene: 7. CDR3 in amino acids: CASSEIGTGEGAFF. The CDR3, as DNA: TGTGCCAGCAGTGAAATCGGGACAGGGGAAGGAGCTTTCTTT.

This clone showed up just once. The chain links TRBV28 to TRBJ1-2; D is perhaps TRBD1 (5 bases). Germline V CDR1 and CDR2: MDHEN, SYDVKM. V lost 3 bases to trimming and J lost 0 bases, with 5 bases between them. CDR3 length: 13 amino acids. CDR3 residues: CASSLGANYGYTF. In DNA, the CDR3 is TGTGCCAGCAGTTTGGGGGCTAACTATGGCTACACCTTC.

The V gene is TRBV5-1, the J gene TRBJ2-3; D gene unclear. CDR3 length equals 13 residues. V lost 5 bases and J 5 bases, leaving 12 bases between the germline ends. CDR1 is SGHRS, CDR2 YFSETQ, per germline. The CDR3 protein is CASSVGMGDTQYF. The CDR3, as DNA: TGCGCCAGCAGTGTGGGCATGGGAGATACGCAGTATTTT.

This rearrangement joins TRBV9 to TRBJ1-5, with D hard to call. The CDR3 runs to 13 residues. Germline V gene sequence: CDR1 SGDLS, CDR2 YYNGEE. Trimming removed 0 bases at V and 6 bases at J, with 7 bases between. The CDR3 DNA follows: TGTGCCAGCAGCGTAGGCGTCTCTCAGCCCCAGCATTTT. It is translated as CASSVGVSQPQHF.

This clone was counted a few times. J is TRBJ1-2 and V is TRBV19; 10 nucleotides agree with TRBD1. CDR1 LNHDA and CDR2 SQIVND come from the germline V gene (reference sequence). This CDR3 contains 14 residues. V lost 9 bases, J lost 6 bases, and 10 bases stayed unmatched. The CDR3 region has the DNA TGTGCCAGCAGCTTAACCGGGACAGGGGATGGCTACACCTTC. Translating gives CASSLTGTGDGYTF.

V usage is TRBV19 and J usage is TRBJ2-5; 10 nucleotides align to TRBD1. The CDR3 runs to 16 residues. The junction had 5 bases not matched to a gene; V was cut back by 1 base and J by 3 bases. The V gene's germline CDR1 is LNHDA and CDR2 SQIVND (reference sequence). The CDR3 DNA sequence: TGTGCCAGTAGTATAGTCGTGGGACAGGGGAAAGAGACCCAGTACTTC. This gives the protein CASSIVVGQGKETQYF.

The J gene is TRBJ2-3, the V gene TRBV18; TRBD2 agrees at 9 bases. Germline values: CDR1 KGHSH, CDR2 LQKENI. CDR3 length: 13 amino acids. The trim removed 6 bases at V and 4 bases at J, leaving 2 bases unmatched. The CDR3 region has the DNA TGTGCCAGCTCTGCGGGGGGGCCAGATACGCAGTATTTT. This encodes CASSAGGPDTQYF.

The rearrangement joins TRBV29-1 to TRBJ1-1, with TRBD1 as a possible D gene (5 bases). Deletions cut 6 bases from V and 0 bases from J, with 8 bases between. This CDR3 is built from 12 residues. Germline V gene lookup returns CDR1 SQVTM and CDR2 ANQGSEA. This CDR3 is CSVKQVNTEAFF. The CDR3 DNA is TGCAGCGTGAAACAGGTGAACACTGAAGCTTTCTTT.

The J gene is TRBJ2-7, the V gene TRBV6-5, with D perhaps given as TRBD1 or TRBD2 (5 bases each). The CDR3 consists of 14 residues. The germline gives CDR1 MNHEY, CDR2 SVGAGI. The V and J ends lost 2 bases and 0 bases respectively, with 8 bases between them. The CDR3 protein is CASSYRDGSYEQYF. In DNA form, the CDR3 reads TGTGCCAGCAGTTACCGGGACGGCTCCTACGAGCAGTACTTC.

This sequence joins TRBV4-1 and TRBJ1-5, with D possibly matching TRBD1 (5 bases). This CDR3 region has 16 residues. The germline V gene has CDR1 MGHRA and CDR2 YSYEKL. Trimming cost V 3 bases and J 2 bases, with 14 bases left between them. The CDR3 loop is CASSQGDGFGNQPQHF. The CDR3 DNA is TGCGCCAGCAGCCAGGGGGACGGGTTTGGCAATCAGCCCCAGCATTTT.

The chain is built from TRBV5-1 and TRBJ1-1; tentatively, D is TRBD1 (5 bases). Germline values: CDR1 SGHRS, CDR2 YFSETQ. V was clipped by 5 bases and J by 1 base, with 12 bases between them. This CDR3 is 14 amino acids long. CDR3 amino acids: CASRQGDGNTEAFF. CDR3 nucleotide sequence: TGCGCCAGCAGGCAAGGGGACGGGAACACTGAAGCTTTCTTT. Variable domain in full (rest from reference TRBV5-1 and TRBJ1-1): KAGVTQTPRYLIKTRGQQVTLSCSPISGHRSVSWYQQTPGQGLQFLFEYFSETQRNKGNFPGRFSGRQFSNSRSEMNVSTLELGDSALYLCASRQGDGNTEAFFGQGTRLTVV.

This chain links TRBV5-4 with TRBJ2-3; 9 bases are a match to TRBD1. The ends lost 5 bases at V and 0 bases at J; junction bases unmatched: 4. Germline V gene data show CDR1 as SGHNT and CDR2 as YYREEE (reference sequence). CDR3 length: 15 residues. Written as DNA, the CDR3 is TGTGCCAGCAGACCTGGACAGGGGAGCACAGATACGCAGTATTTT. It codes for CASRPGQGSTDTQYF.

CDR3 in amino acids: CASNSRPINTGELFF. In DNA form, the CDR3 reads TGTGCCAGCAACTCCAGGCCTATAAACACCGGGGAGCTGTTTTTT. The J gene is TRBJ2-2, the V gene TRBV7-9; D not resolved. The V end was cut by 7 bases, the J end by 2 bases, with 14 bases between. Germline-derived CDR1 and CDR2 are SEHNR and FQNEAQ (reference sequence). CDR3 length: 15 amino acids.

The CDR3 bases are TGCGCCAGCAGCTTGAGGGCGGCAGATACGCAGTATTTT. It codes for CASSLRAADTQYF. The rearrangement links TRBV5-1 to TRBJ2-3; D is uncertain. Per germline, CDR1 SGHRS and CDR2 YFSETQ. V was trimmed by 1 base and J by 4 bases, leaving 7 bases between them. This CDR3 is built from 13 residues.

This rearrangement joins TRBV5-8 to TRBJ1-1; tentative D call: TRBD1 (5 bases). This CDR3 is 13 amino acids long. Germline CDR1 is SGHTS and CDR2 is YDEGEE. Trimming stripped 4 bases from V and 5 bases from J, with 12 bases between. CDR3: CASSPGGRTEAFF. The DNA of the CDR3 is TGTGCCAGCAGCCCGGGGGGAAGGACTGAAGCTTTCTTT.

The chain carries TRBV5-3 and TRBJ1-2; 10 bases agree with TRBD1. TRBV5-3 is an ORF for which the function is uncertain. This CDR3 has 14 amino acids. Unmatched junction bases numbered 4, after V lost 4 bases and J lost 4 bases. This chain's CDR3 is CARSPDRGLYGYTF. DNA for the CDR3: TGTGCCAGAAGCCCTGACAGGGGGCTCTATGGCTACACCTTC.

V usage is TRBV28 and J usage is TRBJ1-6; D remains ambiguous. The CDR3 totals 15 residues. Trimming stripped 7 bases from V and 8 bases from J, with 18 bases between. CDR1 and CDR2 from the germline V gene are MDHEN and SYDVKM. The chain's CDR3 is CASNFASSRDSPLHF. CDR3 sequence (DNA): TGTGCCAGCAATTTTGCGTCCTCTAGGGATTCACCCCTCCACTTT.

This clone has a single count. The V and J genes are TRBV18 and TRBJ2-2; 8 bases agree with TRBD1. Germline CDR1 reads KGHSH; CDR2 reads LQKENI. The CDR3 has 16 amino acids. The trim removed 1 base at V and 3 bases at J, leaving 4 bases unmatched. CDR3 protein: CASSPRRGPDTGELFF. For the CDR3, the DNA is TGTGCCAGCTCACCACGCAGGGGGCCGGACACCGGGGAGCTGTTTTTT.

The chain is built from TRBV5-1 and TRBJ2-3; 8 positions agree with TRBD1. V lost 4 bases, J lost 0 bases, and 10 bases stayed unmatched. The CDR3 is made up of 17 amino acids. Germline values: CDR1 SGHRS, CDR2 YFSETQ. CDR3 coding DNA: TGCGCCAGCAGCCCGACTCCTAGGACAGGGAGCACAGATACGCAGTATTTT. Amino acids: CASSPTPRTGSTDTQYF. Combining the CDR3 with reference TRBV5-1 and TRBJ2-3 gives the whole variable domain KAGVTQTPRYLIKTRGQQVTLSCSPISGHRSVSWYQQTPGQGLQFLFEYFSETQRNKGNFPGRFSGRQFSNSRSEMNVSTLELGDSALYLCASSPTPRTGSTDTQYFGPGTRLTVL.

The V gene is TRBV19, the J gene TRBJ1-2; 11 bases align to TRBD1. Germline V gene sequence: CDR1 LNHDA, CDR2 SQIVND (reference sequence). The CDR3 loop spans 16 amino acids. The V gene end was trimmed by 11 bases and the J gene end by 3 bases; junction bases not matched to a gene: 14. The CDR3 loop reads CASSRDRGALYYGYTF. In DNA form, the CDR3 reads TGTGCCTCGTCGAGGGACAGGGGGGCTCTATACTATGGCTACACCTTC.